The next 6 T cell receptor beta chains were all read from a single sample in a study of blood T cells in healthy people across ages. Combining a sample-barcoded 5' primer with a J-beta primer mix, a second PCR ran for roughly 6 to 11 cycles. TCRdb re-analysed the 5' RACE reads in MiXCR, keeping a single row per CDR3 protein. The sample gives approximately 2,000,000 distinct CDR3 sequences, roughly two fifths of which show up once; roughly 24% is in the top ten. What was sequenced was blood. The receptors were sampled from a human donor in good health.

Turning to this clonotype: At one end, the junction sequence differs from germline, possibly due to a read error. This chain uses TRBV4-3 with TRBJ2-7, with D possibly TRBD1 on 6 matching bases. The CDR3 loop spans 15 amino acids. Germline CDR1 is LGHNA and CDR2 is YSLEER. Written as DNA, the CDR3 is TGCGCCAGCAGCCAAGAACAGGGATCATCCTGCGAGCAGTACTTC. Amino acid sequence: CASSQEQGSSCEQYF.

The V and J genes are TRBV9 and TRBJ1-1, with 9 bases lining up with TRBD1. The CDR3 contains 16 residues. Germline CDR1 reads SGDLS; CDR2 reads YYNGEE. V lost 0 bases to trimming and J lost 0 bases; unmatched junction nucleotides: 3. The CDR3 loop is CASSVDRGRMNTEAFF. DNA of the CDR3: TGTGCCAGCAGCGTAGACAGGGGGCGGATGAACACTGAAGCTTTCTTT. Drawing the rest from reference TRBV9 and TRBJ1-1, the complete variable domain is DSGVTQTPKHLITATGQRVTLRCSPRSGDLSVYWYQQSLDQGLQFLIQYYNGEERAKGNILERFSAQQFPDLHSELNLSSLELGDSALYFCASSVDRGRMNTEAFFGQGTRLTVV.

CDR3 amino acids: CASSPEMLSYNEQFF. The DNA of the CDR3 is TGCGCCAGCAGCCCAGAGATGCTATCCTACAATGAGCAGTTCTTC. The J gene is TRBJ2-1, the V gene TRBV4-3; D not resolved. The CDR3 is 15 residues long. Per the germline V gene, CDR1 is LGHNA and CDR2 is YSLEER. V lost 4 bases, J lost 1 base, and 11 bases lay in between.

The rearrangement uses TRBV29-1 and TRBJ1-4, with 7 bases fitting TRBD1. CDR3 size: 14 residues. V lost 4 bases, J lost 0 bases, and 2 bases stayed unmatched. Per the germline V gene, CDR1 is SQVTM and CDR2 is ANQGSEA. The CDR3: CSVGGQATNEKLFF. DNA of the CDR3: TGCAGCGTTGGTGGACAGGCAACTAATGAAAAACTGTTTTTT.

This clonotype was observed a few times. Germline is not matched at one junction end, which may reflect a read error. The gene calls are TRBV12-3 or TRBV12-4 and TRBJ1-1; a possible D gene is TRBD1 (5 bases). The CDR3 is made up of 13 amino acids. CDR3 sequence: CANSLQENTEAFF. Here the CDR3 DNA reads TGTGCCAACAGTTTACAGGAGAACACTGAAGCTTTCTTT.

The V gene is TRBV9, the J gene TRBJ2-3; D is uncertain. Germline CDR1 SGDLS, CDR2 YYNGEE. The V end was cut by 0 bases, the J end by 4 bases, with 12 bases between. The CDR3 runs to 15 residues. The CDR3 protein is CASSVGGSRPDTQYF. The CDR3 DNA follows: TGTGCCAGCAGCGTAGGTGGTAGTCGCCCAGATACGCAGTATTTT.